The T cell receptor beta chain under discussion was sequenced for a study of preoperative IRX-2 immunotherapy in early breast cancer. TCRdb keeps only in-frame clones here, not all; method: immunoSEQ multiplex PCR. The sample has fewer than 30,000 clones, 90% seen once. Treatment specified: preoperative locoregional IRX-2 cytokine immunotherapy. This phase Ib study tested locoregional IRX-2 cytokine immunotherapy given before surgery. Collection of the sample occurred from a patient treated with IRX-2 immunotherapy. This receptor was identified in a human donor with breast cancer.

The CDR3 sequence is CASSPSGRATDTQYF. The CDR3 nucleotides read TGTGCCAGCAGCCCTAGCGGGAGGGCTACAGATACGCAGTATTTT. The gene calls are TRBV5-4 and TRBJ2-3; 12 bases agree with TRBD2. The germline V gene encodes CDR1 SGHNT and CDR2 YYREEE (reference sequence). This CDR3 is built from 15 residues. Trimming removed 4 bases from V and 3 bases from J; junction bases left unmatched: 3.